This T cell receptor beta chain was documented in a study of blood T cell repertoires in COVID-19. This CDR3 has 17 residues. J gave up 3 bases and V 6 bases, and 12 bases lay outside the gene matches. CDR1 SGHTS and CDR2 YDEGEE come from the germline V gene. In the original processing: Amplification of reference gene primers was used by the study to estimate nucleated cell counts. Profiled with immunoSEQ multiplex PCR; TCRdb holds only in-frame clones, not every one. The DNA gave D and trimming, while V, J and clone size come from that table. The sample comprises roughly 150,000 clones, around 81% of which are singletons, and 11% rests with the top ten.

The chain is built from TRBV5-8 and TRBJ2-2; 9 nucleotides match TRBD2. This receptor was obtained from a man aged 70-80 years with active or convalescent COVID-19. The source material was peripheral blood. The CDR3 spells CASTAWMSSGDTGELFF. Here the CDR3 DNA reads TGTGCCAGCACCGCTTGGATGTCTAGCGGGGACACCGGGGAGCTGTTTTTT.